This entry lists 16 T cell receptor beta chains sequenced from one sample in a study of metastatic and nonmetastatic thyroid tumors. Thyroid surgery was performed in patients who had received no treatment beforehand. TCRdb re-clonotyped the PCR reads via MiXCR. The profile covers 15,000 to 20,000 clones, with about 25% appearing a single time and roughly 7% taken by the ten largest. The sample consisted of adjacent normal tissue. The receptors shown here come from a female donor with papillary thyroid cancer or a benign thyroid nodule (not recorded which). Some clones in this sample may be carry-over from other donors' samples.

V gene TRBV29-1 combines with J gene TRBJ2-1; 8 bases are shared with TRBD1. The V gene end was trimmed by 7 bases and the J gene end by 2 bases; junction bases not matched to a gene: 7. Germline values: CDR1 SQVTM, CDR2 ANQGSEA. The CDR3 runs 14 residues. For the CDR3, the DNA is TGCAGCGCTGACCAGGGGGCTCCCTACAATGAGCAGTTCTTC. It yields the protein CSADQGAPYNEQFF.

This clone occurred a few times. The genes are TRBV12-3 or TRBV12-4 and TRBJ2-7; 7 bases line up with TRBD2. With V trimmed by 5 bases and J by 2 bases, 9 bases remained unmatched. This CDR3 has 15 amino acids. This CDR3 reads CASSGDGGVAYEQYF. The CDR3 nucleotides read TGTGCCAGCAGTGGGGATGGGGGGGTCGCCTACGAGCAGTACTTC.

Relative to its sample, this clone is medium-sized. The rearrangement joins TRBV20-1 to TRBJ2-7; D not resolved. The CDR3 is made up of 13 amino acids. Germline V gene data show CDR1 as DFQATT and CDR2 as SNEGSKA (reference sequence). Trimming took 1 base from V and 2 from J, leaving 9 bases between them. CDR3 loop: CSARATGTYEQYF. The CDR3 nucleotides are TGCAGTGCTAGAGCCACTGGGACCTACGAGCAGTACTTC.

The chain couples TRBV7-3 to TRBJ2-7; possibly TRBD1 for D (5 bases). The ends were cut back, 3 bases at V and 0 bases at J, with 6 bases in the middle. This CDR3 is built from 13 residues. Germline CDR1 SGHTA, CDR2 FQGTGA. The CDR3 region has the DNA TGTGCCAGCAGCTTCGGACACTCCTACGAGCAGTACTTC. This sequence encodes CASSFGHSYEQYF.

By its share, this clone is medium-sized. CDR3 amino acids: CASGRGQMNTEAFF. The CDR3 DNA sequence: TGCGCCAGCGGTAGAGGACAGATGAACACTGAAGCTTTCTTT. The rearrangement uses TRBV10-2 and TRBJ1-1; possibly TRBD1 for D (6 bases). V shed 8 bases and J shed 0 bases, with 13 bases lying between them. The CDR3 totals 14 residues. Germline V CDR1 and CDR2: WSHSY, SAAADI.

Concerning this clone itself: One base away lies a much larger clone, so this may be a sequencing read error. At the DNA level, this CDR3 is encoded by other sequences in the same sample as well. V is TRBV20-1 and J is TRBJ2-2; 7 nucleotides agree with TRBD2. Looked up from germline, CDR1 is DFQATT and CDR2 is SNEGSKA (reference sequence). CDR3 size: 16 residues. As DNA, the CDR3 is TGCAGTGCTAGAGATTTCACTAGCGATAGCACCGAGGAGCTGTTTTTT. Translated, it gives CSARDFTSDSTEELFF.

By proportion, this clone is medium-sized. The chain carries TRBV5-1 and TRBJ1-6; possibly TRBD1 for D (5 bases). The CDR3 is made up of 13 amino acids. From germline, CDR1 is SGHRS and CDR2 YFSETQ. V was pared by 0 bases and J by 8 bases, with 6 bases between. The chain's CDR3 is CASSLEQDSPLHF. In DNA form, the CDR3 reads TGCGCCAGCAGCTTGGAACAGGATTCACCCCTCCACTTT. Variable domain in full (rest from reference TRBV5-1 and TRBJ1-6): KAGVTQTPRYLIKTRGQQVTLSCSPISGHRSVSWYQQTPGQGLQFLFEYFSETQRNKGNFPGRFSGRQFSNSRSEMNVSTLELGDSALYLCASSLEQDSPLHFGNGTRLTVT.

DNA for the CDR3: TGTGCCAGCAGACATGCGGGTGGAGCGCAGTTCTTC. Its protein product is CASRHAGGAQFF. V is TRBV12-3 or TRBV12-4 and J is TRBJ2-1; possible D gene TRBD2, 5 bases. V lost 6 bases to trimming and J lost 12 bases, with 15 bases between them. CDR3 length equals 12 residues.

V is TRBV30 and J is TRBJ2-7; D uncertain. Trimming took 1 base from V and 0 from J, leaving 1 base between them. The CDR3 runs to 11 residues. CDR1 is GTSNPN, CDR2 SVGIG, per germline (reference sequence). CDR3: CAWSDSYEQYF. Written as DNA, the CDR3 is TGTGCCTGGAGTGACTCCTACGAGCAGTACTTC.

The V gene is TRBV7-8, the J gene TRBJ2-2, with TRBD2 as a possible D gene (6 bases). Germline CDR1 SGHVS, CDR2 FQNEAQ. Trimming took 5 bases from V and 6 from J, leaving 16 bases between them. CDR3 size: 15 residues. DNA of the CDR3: TGTGCCAGCAGCGGACTATCTGGAGCCCCCGGGGAGCTGTTTTTT. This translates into CASSGLSGAPGELFF.

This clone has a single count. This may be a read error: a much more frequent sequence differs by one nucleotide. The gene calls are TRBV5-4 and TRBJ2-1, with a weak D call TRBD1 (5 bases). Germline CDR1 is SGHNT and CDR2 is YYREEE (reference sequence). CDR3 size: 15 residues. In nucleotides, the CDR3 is TGTGTCAGCAGCTTGGACATTGGGCTTTACAATGAGCAGTTCTTC. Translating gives CVSSLDIGLYNEQFF.

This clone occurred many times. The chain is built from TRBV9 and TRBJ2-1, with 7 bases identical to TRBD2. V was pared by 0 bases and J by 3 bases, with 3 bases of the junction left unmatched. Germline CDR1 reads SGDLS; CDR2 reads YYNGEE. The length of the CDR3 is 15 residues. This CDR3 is CASSVGGRLYNEQFF. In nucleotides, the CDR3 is TGTGCCAGCAGCGTAGGCGGGAGACTCTACAATGAGCAGTTCTTC.

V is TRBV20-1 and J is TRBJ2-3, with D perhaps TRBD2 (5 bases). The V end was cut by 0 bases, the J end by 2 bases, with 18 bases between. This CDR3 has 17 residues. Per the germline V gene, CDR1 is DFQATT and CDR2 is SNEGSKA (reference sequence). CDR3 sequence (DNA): TGCAGTGCTAGAGATAGCCCTGAGCGGTACCACACAGATACGCAGTATTTT. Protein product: CSARDSPERYHTDTQYF.

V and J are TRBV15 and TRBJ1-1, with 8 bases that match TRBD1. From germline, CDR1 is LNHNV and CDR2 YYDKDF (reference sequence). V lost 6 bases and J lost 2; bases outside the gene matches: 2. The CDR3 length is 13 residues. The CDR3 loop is CATRDRGNTEAFF. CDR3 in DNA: TGTGCCACCAGAGACAGGGGCAACACTGAAGCTTTCTTT.

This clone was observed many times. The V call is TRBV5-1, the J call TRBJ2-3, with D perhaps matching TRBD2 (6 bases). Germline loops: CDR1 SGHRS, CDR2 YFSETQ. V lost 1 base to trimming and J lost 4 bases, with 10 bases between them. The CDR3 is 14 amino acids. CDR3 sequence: CASSLSWGADTQYF. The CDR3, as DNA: TGCGCCAGCAGCTTGTCCTGGGGGGCAGATACGCAGTATTTT.

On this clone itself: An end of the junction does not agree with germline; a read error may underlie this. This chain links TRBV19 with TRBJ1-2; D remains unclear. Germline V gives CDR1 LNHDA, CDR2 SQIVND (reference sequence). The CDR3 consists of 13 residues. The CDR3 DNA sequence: TGTGCCAGTAGGGAGGAGTATAGATATGTCTACACCTTC. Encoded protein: CASREEYRYVYTF.